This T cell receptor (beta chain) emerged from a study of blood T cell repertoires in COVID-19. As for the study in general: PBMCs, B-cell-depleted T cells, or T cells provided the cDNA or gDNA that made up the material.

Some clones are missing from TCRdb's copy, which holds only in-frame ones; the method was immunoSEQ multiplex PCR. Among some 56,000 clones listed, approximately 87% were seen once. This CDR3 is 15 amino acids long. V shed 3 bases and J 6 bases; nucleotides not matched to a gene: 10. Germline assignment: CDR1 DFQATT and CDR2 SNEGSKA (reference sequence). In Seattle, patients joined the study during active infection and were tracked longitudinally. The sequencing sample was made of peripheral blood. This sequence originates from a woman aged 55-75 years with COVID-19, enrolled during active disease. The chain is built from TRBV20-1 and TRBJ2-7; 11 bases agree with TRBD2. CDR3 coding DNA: TGCAGTGCTAGTCGACTAGCGGGACGGAGTGGCGAGCAGTACTTC. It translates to CSASRLAGRSGEQYF.